Detailed here is one T cell receptor beta chain. Antigen: not known. Different DNA sequences within this sample yield the same CDR3. The data were produced by immunoSEQ multiplex PCR, yet TCRdb's version contains in-frame clones alone and is incomplete. The data contain tens of thousands of clones, approximately 90% of them singletons. These data are taken from a study of T cell responses to AZD1222 COVID-19 vaccine. Germline V gene data show CDR1 as MNHEY and CDR2 as SMNVEV (reference sequence). The CDR3 loop spans 13 amino acids. V shed 2 bases and J shed 8 bases, with 12 bases lying between them. The study's findings and limits: Repertoires were collected only later (after the peak T cell response had occurred). The donors showed a predominance of white British ancestry and of females, with possible underestimation of clonal diversity.

This specimen was peripheral blood, taken on day 0 of AZD1222 vaccination. V is TRBV27 and J is TRBJ1-2; D remains ambiguous. This sequence was found in an adult in good health. The CDR3 reads CASSLSPGEGYTF. The CDR3 region has the DNA TGTGCCAGCAGTTTAAGTCCAGGCGAAGGCTACACCTTC.